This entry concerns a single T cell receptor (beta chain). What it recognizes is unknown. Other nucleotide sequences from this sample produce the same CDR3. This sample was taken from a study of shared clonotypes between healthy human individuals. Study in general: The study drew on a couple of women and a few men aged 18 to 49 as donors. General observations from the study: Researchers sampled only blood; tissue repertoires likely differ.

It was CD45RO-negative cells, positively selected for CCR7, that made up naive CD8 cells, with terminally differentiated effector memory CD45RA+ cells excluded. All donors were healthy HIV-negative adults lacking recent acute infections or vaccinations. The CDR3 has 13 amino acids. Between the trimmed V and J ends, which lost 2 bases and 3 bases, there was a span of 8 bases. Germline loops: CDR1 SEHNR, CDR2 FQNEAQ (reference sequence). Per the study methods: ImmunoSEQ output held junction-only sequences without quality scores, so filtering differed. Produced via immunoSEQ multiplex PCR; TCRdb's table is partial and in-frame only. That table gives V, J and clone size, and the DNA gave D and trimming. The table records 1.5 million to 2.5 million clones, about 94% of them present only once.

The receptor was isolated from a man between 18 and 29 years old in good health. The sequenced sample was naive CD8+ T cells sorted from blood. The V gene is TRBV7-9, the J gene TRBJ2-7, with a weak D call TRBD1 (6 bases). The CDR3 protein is CASSLSGDYEQYF. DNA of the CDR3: TGTGCCAGCAGCTTATCAGGGGACTACGAGCAGTACTTC.